The T cell receptor (beta chain) described here comes from a study of blood T cell repertoires in COVID-19. Study summary: Italy, Spain and the United States were the sources of the convalescent and acute COVID-19 samples. In each case, the material was cDNA or gDNA derived from T cells, B-cell-depleted T cells, or PBMCs.

In the authors' methods: Amplification of reference gene primers was used by the study to estimate nucleated cell counts. TCRdb keeps only in-frame clones here, not all; method: immunoSEQ multiplex PCR. The DNA was the basis for D and trimming; V, J and clone size are from that table. Among about 150,000 clones listed, 85% to 90% were seen once. The TCR comes from a man aged 50 to 60 with active or convalescent COVID-19. Sequenced: peripheral blood.

The CDR3 coding sequence is TGCGCCAGCAGCTTTCGACAGCTCCAAGAGACCCAGTACTTC. Its translation is CASSFRQLQETQYF. This chain connects TRBV5-1 to TRBJ2-5, with TRBD1 as a possible D gene (5 bases). The CDR3 totals 14 residues. Germline loops: CDR1 SGHRS, CDR2 YFSETQ. Between the trimmed V and J ends, which lost 2 bases and 1 base, there was a span of 9 bases.